This T cell receptor (beta chain) was documented in a study of cytomegalovirus exposure and HLA in healthy donors. The overall study: Later analysis reported that the approximately 110 validation repertoires shared the platform of the 500 to 850 first-cohort repertoires.

With respect to this clone: The target antigen is unknown.

Only in-frame clones appear in the TCRdb table, and some are missing; sequencing was by immunoSEQ multiplex PCR. This repertoire shows about 98,000 clones, around 85% found once; its top ten account for around 3.9%. Losses at the gene ends were 6 bases for V and 9 bases for J; bases not matched to a gene: 10. The germline CDR1 and CDR2 sequences are ENHRY and SYGVKD. The CDR3 runs to 15 residues. General observations from the study: There were 150 to 200 TCR beta chains listed as cytomegalovirus-associated.

V usage is TRBV10-3 and J usage is TRBJ1-6; 8 bases are shared with TRBD1. Sample: PBMCs. The origin of this receptor is a woman in her twenties or thirties in good health and CMV-seronegative. The CDR3 here is CAISPGQGGGSPLHF. In DNA form, the CDR3 reads TGTGCCATCAGCCCAGGACAGGGAGGCGGTTCACCCCTCCACTTT.